The subject of this entry is one T cell receptor beta chain. The target antigen is unknown. This sample's treatment: roughly 11-day PBMC culture with coronavirus spike peptide pools or control peptides (ViraFEST assay). The Oncomine TCR Beta short-read assay was applied to DNA of cultured CD4+ T cells. MiXCR, applied by TCRdb to the PCR reads, yields one record per CDR3 protein. The data hold about 12,000 distinct CDR3 sequences, with 50% observed a single time. This entry belongs to a study of vaccination and CD4 T cells after COVID-19. Germline lookup yields CDR1 MDHEN and CDR2 SYDVKM. The CDR3 sequence is 15 residues long. Trimming removed 3 bases from V and 3 bases from J; junction bases left unmatched: 5.

This receptor was obtained from a human donor who had recovered from COVID-19. The V call is TRBV28, the J call TRBJ2-5; 9 bases map to TRBD1. Sequencing was carried out using CD4+ T cells from blood, cultured in vitro. CDR3 sequence reads: CASSFLGQGEETQYF. CDR3 sequence (DNA): TGTGCCAGCAGTTTCCTGGGACAGGGAGAAGAGACCCAGTACTTC.